The rows below give T cell receptor beta chains drawn from one sample of a study of blood T cell repertoires in COVID-19. Only in-frame clones appear in the TCRdb table, and some are missing; sequencing was by immunoSEQ multiplex PCR. The sample lists 200,000 to 250,000 clones; roughly 89% were seen once. Material for sequencing was peripheral blood. The receptors stem from a man aged 55 to 70 who had recovered from COVID-19. Each CDR3 is given with its conserved first and last residue. D genes are given only for firm matches. Some rows mark clone size as missing; the rest say once, few, many or name a class of expanded clone.

CATSRVQGYEQYF | TGTGCCACCAGCAGAGTACAGGGGTACGAGCAGTACTTC | 13 | TRBJ2-7 | TRBD1 | TRBV15 | -
CASSTWTAGNTIYF | TGTGCCAGCAGCACCTGGACAGCAGGAAACACCATATATTTT | 14 | TRBJ1-3 | - | TRBV9 | few
CASRPTGGAHGYTF | TGTGCCAGCAGGCCGACAGGGGGGGCGCATGGCTACACCTTC | 14 | TRBJ1-2 | TRBD1 | TRBV7-9 | -
CASSVGGRNTGELFF | TGTGCCAGCAGCGTAGGGGGCCGGAACACCGGGGAGCTGTTTTTT | 15 | TRBJ2-2 | - | TRBV9 | -
CASSSVGDSESEAFF | TGTGCCAGCAGCTCCGTGGGGGACAGCGAATCTGAAGCTTTCTTT | 15 | TRBJ1-1 | TRBD1 | TRBV7-6 | -
CASRRTGTTEAFF | TGTGCCAGCAGACGAACAGGGACCACTGAAGCTTTCTTT | 13 | TRBJ1-1 | - | TRBV12-3/TRBV12-4 | -
CASSHPTGGPNYGYTF | TGTGCCAGCAGCCATCCGACAGGGGGTCCTAACTATGGCTACACCTTC | 16 | TRBJ1-2 | TRBD1 | TRBV9 | -
CASSLRSGGNTEAFF | TGTGCCAGTAGTCTCCGATCCGGGGGGAACACTGAAGCTTTCTTT | 15 | TRBJ1-1 | - | TRBV19 | -
CASSLDREETQYF | TGCGCCAGCAGCTTGGACAGGGAAGAGACCCAGTACTTC | 13 | TRBJ2-5 | TRBD1 | TRBV10-1 | -
CASSLGLAGAWQYF | TGTGCCAGCAGCTTAGGGCTAGCGGGCGCTTGGCAGTACTTC | 14 | TRBJ2-7 | TRBD2 | TRBV7-2 | few
CASSRQGVTDTQYF | TGTGCCAGCAGCCGACAGGGGGTCACAGATACGCAGTATTTT | 14 | TRBJ2-3 | TRBD1 | TRBV6-4 | -
CASSIYSGANVLTF | TGTGCCAGTAGTATATACTCTGGGGCCAACGTCCTGACTTTC | 14 | TRBJ2-6 | - | TRBV19 | -
CASSSELAAPEQFF | TGTGCCAGCAGCTCAGAGTTGGCAGCGCCTGAGCAGTTCTTC | 14 | TRBJ2-1 | - | TRBV11-3 | -
CAWSGGGYSGNTIYF | TGTGCCTGGAGTGGGGGGGGTTACTCTGGAAACACCATATATTTT | 15 | TRBJ1-3 | - | TRBV30 | -
CASSYTGWAYEQYF | TGCGCCAGCAGCTACACAGGGTGGGCCTACGAGCAGTACTTC | 14 | TRBJ2-7 | - | TRBV5-1 | -
CASSLEGAERSTEAFF | TGCGCCAGCAGCTTGGAAGGAGCTGAACGAAGCACTGAAGCTTTCTTT | 16 | TRBJ1-1 | - | TRBV5-1 | -
CASSLGLAGTETQYF | TGTGCCAGCAGTCTTGGACTAGCGGGAACGGAGACCCAGTACTTC | 15 | TRBJ2-5 | TRBD2 | TRBV27 | once
CASSSRPGEYEQYF | TGTGCCAGCAGCTCCAGGCCAGGGGAATACGAGCAGTACTTC | 14 | TRBJ2-7 | - | TRBV3-1/TRBV3-2 | -
CASSLPGPKNQPQHF | TGTGCCAGCAGTTTACCTGGGCCGAAAAATCAGCCCCAGCATTTT | 15 | TRBJ1-5 | - | TRBV28 | -
CASSVRRGFNSPLHF | TGTGCCAGCAGTGTCAGAAGGGGGTTTAATTCACCCCTCCACTTT | 15 | TRBJ1-6 | - | TRBV2 | few
CASSVGEGVGQPQHF | TGTGCCAGCAGCGTAGGGGAAGGGGTAGGACAGCCCCAGCATTTT | 15 | TRBJ1-5 | - | TRBV9 | -
CASSYETAYNEQFF | TGTGCCAGCAGTTATGAGACAGCTTACAATGAGCAGTTCTTC | 14 | TRBJ2-1 | - | TRBV6-5 | -
CASSSPRGGRPGELFF | TGTGCCAGCAGTTCCCCGCGGGGGGGCCGACCCGGGGAGCTGTTTTTT | 16 | TRBJ2-2 | TRBD2 | TRBV6-5 | -
CSVEKGGREDEQFF | TGCAGCGTTGAAAAGGGCGGGAGAGAGGATGAGCAGTTCTTC | 14 | TRBJ2-1 | TRBD2 | TRBV29-1 | -
CASTRAGAIYEQYF | TGTGCCAGCACGAGGGCGGGAGCCATATACGAGCAGTACTTC | 14 | TRBJ2-7 | TRBD2 | TRBV3-1/TRBV3-2 | -
CASSRGPNYGYTF | TGTGCCAGCAGCAGGGGCCCCAACTATGGCTACACCTTC | 13 | TRBJ1-2 | - | TRBV11-2 | -
CASSISGVGEQFF | TGTGCCAGCAGCATCTCGGGAGTCGGGGAGCAGTTCTTC | 13 | TRBJ2-1 | - | TRBV7-2 | -
CASSRGGGTMNTEAFF | TGTGCCAGCTCAAGGGGAGGGGGGACGATGAACACTGAAGCTTTCTTT | 16 | TRBJ1-1 | - | TRBV18 | -
CASRRRQGRGNEQFF | TGCGCCAGCAGACGTCGACAGGGACGGGGGAATGAGCAGTTCTTC | 15 | TRBJ2-1 | - | TRBV5-1 | -
CASSQVEGGRRTYNEQFF | TGTGCCAGCAGCCAAGTTGAGGGCGGGAGGAGAACCTACAATGAGCAGTTCTTC | 18 | TRBJ2-1 | TRBD2 | TRBV4-2 | -
CASRTGRNEQYF | TGTGCCAGTAGGACAGGGCGGAACGAGCAGTACTTC | 12 | TRBJ2-7 | TRBD1 | TRBV19 | -
CASSHGVAGGPNSPLHF | TGTGCCAGCAGTCACGGGGTGGCAGGGGGACCCAATTCACCCCTCCACTTT | 17 | TRBJ1-6 | TRBD1 | TRBV6-6 | -
CASSLGNAGTEEQYF | TGTGCCAGCAGCTTAGGAAACGCGGGAACAGAGGAGCAGTACTTC | 15 | TRBJ2-7 | - | TRBV7-9 | -
CASIKTGTEAFF | TGTGCCAGCATTAAAACAGGGACTGAAGCTTTCTTT | 12 | TRBJ1-1 | - | TRBV6-6 | -
CASSPRLAGGTQETQYF | TGTGCCAGTAGCCCCAGACTAGCGGGAGGAACTCAAGAGACCCAGTACTTC | 17 | TRBJ2-5 | TRBD2 | TRBV19 | once
CASRRQGNSPLHF | TGTGCCAGCAGAAGACAGGGCAATTCACCCCTCCACTTT | 13 | TRBJ1-6 | TRBD1 | TRBV6-5 | -
CASSSRTSGTYEQYF | TGCGCCAGCAGCTCAAGGACTAGCGGCACCTACGAGCAGTACTTC | 15 | TRBJ2-7 | TRBD2 | TRBV5-1 | -
CASRVTGSYGYTF | TGCGCCAGCAGAGTGACAGGGAGCTATGGCTACACCTTC | 13 | TRBJ1-2 | TRBD1 | TRBV10-2 | -
CASRTMVPGTGELFF | TGTGCCAGCAGAACCATGGTCCCCGGCACCGGGGAGCTGTTTTTT | 15 | TRBJ2-2 | - | TRBV28 | -
CASTGQINQPQHF | TGTGCCAGTACTGGACAGATTAATCAGCCCCAGCATTTT | 13 | TRBJ1-5 | - | TRBV6-6 | -
CASSGRGGLNEQYF | TGTGCCAGCAGCGGACGTGGAGGGCTCAACGAGCAGTACTTC | 14 | TRBJ2-7 | - | TRBV9 | -
CASSPPGQSPYEQYF | TGTGCCAGCAGCCCTCCGGGACAGTCACCCTACGAGCAGTACTTC | 15 | TRBJ2-7 | TRBD1 | TRBV3-1/TRBV3-2 | -
CASSSPDRSEQYF | TGTGCCAGCTCTAGCCCCGACAGGAGTGAGCAGTACTTC | 13 | TRBJ2-7 | - | TRBV6-5 | once
CASSQGGRGSGSPLHF | TGTGCCAGCAGCCAAGGAGGAAGGGGGTCCGGTTCACCCCTCCACTTT | 16 | TRBJ1-6 | - | TRBV2 | once
CASSQVASKETQYF | TGCGCCAGCAGCCAAGTGGCTAGCAAAGAGACCCAGTACTTC | 14 | TRBJ2-5 | - | TRBV4-1 | -
CASSQEAGAYGTQYF | TGTGCCAGCAGCCAAGAAGCGGGGGCCTATGGGACCCAGTACTTC | 15 | TRBJ2-5 | TRBD2 | TRBV3-1/TRBV3-2 | -
CASSPTREAYEQYF | TGTGCCAGCAGCCCCACCCGGGAGGCCTACGAGCAGTACTTC | 14 | TRBJ2-7 | TRBD2 | TRBV27 | once
CASSGTELAKNIQYF | TGTGCCAGCAGTGGGACAGAACTAGCCAAAAACATTCAGTACTTC | 15 | TRBJ2-4 | TRBD1 | TRBV5-6 | -
CASSVGTRYEQYF | TGTGCCAGCAGCGTCGGGACTCGCTACGAGCAGTACTTC | 13 | TRBJ2-7 | - | TRBV5-6 | -
CASTGNTGELFF | TGTGCCAGCACCGGGAACACCGGGGAGCTGTTTTTT | 12 | TRBJ2-2 | - | TRBV30 | -
CASSPAGSRETQYF | TGTGCCAGCAGCCCCGCCGGGAGCCGGGAGACCCAGTACTTC | 14 | TRBJ2-5 | - | TRBV9 | -
CATSRREGVNEQYF | TGTGCCACCAGCAGACGAGAAGGGGTTAACGAGCAGTACTTC | 14 | TRBJ2-7 | - | TRBV15 | -
CATSFLWGGSYEQYF | TGTGCCACCAGCTTTCTCTGGGGCGGCTCCTACGAGCAGTACTTC | 15 | TRBJ2-7 | - | TRBV15 | -
CASNPGLARSDTQYF | TGTGCCAGCAATCCTGGACTAGCTCGCTCAGATACGCAGTATTTT | 15 | TRBJ2-3 | TRBD2 | TRBV27 | few
CAIREGLAFNEQFF | TGTGCCATCAGGGAGGGACTAGCCTTCAATGAGCAGTTCTTC | 14 | TRBJ2-1 | TRBD2 | TRBV10-3 | once
CASSLGLAGNNEQFF | TGTGCTAGCAGCTTGGGACTAGCGGGAAACAATGAGCAGTTCTTC | 15 | TRBJ2-1 | TRBD2 | TRBV7-7 | -
CASSPEEGANEQFF | TGTGCCAGCAGCCCAGAGGAGGGGGCGAATGAGCAGTTCTTC | 14 | TRBJ2-1 | - | TRBV7-2 | -
CASSVDRAKEKLFF | TGTGCCAGCAGCGTGGACAGGGCTAAAGAAAAACTGTTTTTT | 14 | TRBJ1-4 | TRBD1 | TRBV6-5 | -
CASSLGLANNEQFF | TGTGCCAGCAGCTTAGGACTAGCGAACAATGAGCAGTTCTTC | 14 | TRBJ2-1 | TRBD2 | TRBV7-8 | -
CASSLGTGRETQYF | TGTGCCAGCAGCTTAGGGACAGGGCGGGAGACCCAGTACTTC | 14 | TRBJ2-5 | TRBD1 | TRBV7-2 | -